Listed below are T cell receptor beta chains from one sample, sequenced in a study of blood T cell repertoires in COVID-19. The method was immunoSEQ multiplex PCR; TCRdb's version includes in-frame clones alone and lacks a portion of them. Of approximately 59,000 clones listed, roughly 90% are singletons. The sequenced sample was peripheral blood. The receptors here all came from a human donor in a cohort sampled during active COVID-19. Both conserved end residues are part of each CDR3. D genes are given only for firm matches. Part of the rows lack a size; the others show once, few, many or a class for expanded clones.

d_gene	v_gene	j_gene	abundance	CDR3aa	CDR3nt
TRBD2	TRBV23-1	TRBJ2-3	.	CASSQMGPLGSGGLTDTQYF	TGCGCCAGCAGTCAAATGGGACCCCTTGGAAGCGGGGGTCTCACAGATACGCAGTATTTT
TRBD2	TRBV30	TRBJ2-6	.	CAWKYPRGAGANVLTF	TGTGCCTGGAAATATCCTCGGGGGGCTGGGGCCAACGTCCTGACTTTC
.	TRBV9	TRBJ1-1	.	CASSPQQENTEAFF	TGTGCCAGCAGCCCCCAACAAGAAAACACTGAAGCTTTCTTT
.	TRBV3-1/TRBV3-2	TRBJ2-7	.	CASSQDLSGFGEQYF	TGTGCCAGCAGCCAAGATTTGTCCGGGTTCGGCGAGCAGTACTTC
TRBD1	TRBV2	TRBJ2-5	.	CASSTRQGAETQYF	TGTGCCAGCAGTACCCGACAGGGGGCAGAGACCCAGTACTTC
TRBD1	TRBV6-1	TRBJ1-2	.	CASSGSTGPRTRGYTF	TGTGCCAGCAGTGGGTCGACAGGGCCTAGGACACGTGGCTACACCTTC
TRBD1	TRBV5-1	TRBJ1-5	.	CASSLPPSGTAKNQPQHF	TGCGCCAGCAGCCTCCCCCCGTCGGGGACAGCAAAAAATCAGCCCCAGCATTTT
.	TRBV3-1/TRBV3-2	TRBJ2-7	.	CASSQRDSSYEQYF	TGTGCCAGCAGCCAGCGCGACAGTTCCTACGAGCAGTACTTC
.	TRBV2	TRBJ1-5	.	CASGRVLQPQHF	TGTGCCAGTGGGAGGGTGCTTCAGCCCCAGCATTTT
TRBD2	TRBV5-4	TRBJ2-5	.	CASSWTSGETQYF	TGTGCCAGCAGCTGGACTAGCGGGGAGACCCAGTACTTC
TRBD1	TRBV6-5	TRBJ2-7	.	CASRAGDSTYEQYF	TGTGCCAGCCGGGCCGGGGACAGCACCTACGAGCAGTACTTC
.	TRBV19	TRBJ1-2	.	CASSIVKGLGSGYTF	TGTGCCAGTAGTATCGTGAAGGGTTTGGGGAGTGGCTACACCTTC
.	TRBV2	TRBJ1-2	.	CASSEGSRQGYGYTF	TGTGCCAGCAGTGAGGGTTCCAGACAAGGCTATGGCTACACCTTC
TRBD2	TRBV19	TRBJ2-2	once	CASSIGLAGGLDTGELFF	TGTGCCAGTAGTATCGGACTAGCGGGGGGCCTAGACACCGGGGAGCTGTTTTTT
.	TRBV7-8	TRBJ1-5	.	CASSLQRLNQPQHF	TGTGCCAGCAGCTTACAGAGACTTAATCAGCCCCAGCATTTT
.	TRBV5-6	TRBJ1-3	.	CASSWEFGNTIYF	TGTGCCAGCAGCTGGGAGTTTGGAAACACCATATATTTT
.	TRBV21-1	TRBJ2-5	.	CASSKPGQGLETQYF	TGTGCCAGCAGCAAGCCGGGACAGGGTTTAGAGACCCAGTACTTC
.	TRBV7-9	TRBJ2-7	.	CASSLAPDLSQQYF	TGTGCCAGCAGCTTAGCTCCGGACTTAAGCCAGCAGTACTTC
.	TRBV5-1	TRBJ2-5	once	CASSSGGGRGETQYF	TGCGCCAGCAGCTCCGGAGGAGGGAGGGGGGAGACCCAGTACTTC
.	TRBV7-2	TRBJ2-3	.	CASSPQGGGTDTQYF	TGTGCCAGCAGTCCTCAGGGCGGGGGCACAGATACGCAGTATTTT